The 16 T cell receptor beta chains presented below share a single source sample, sequenced in a study of blood T cell repertoires in COVID-19 (dated by TCRdb to 2020 to 2022). Receptors were amplified or captured by the immunoSEQ multiplex PCR assay. TCRdb provides this immuneACCESS table in a form limited to in-frame rearrangements. Some clones are lacking; in checked studies, under half of them reflect an unresolved V gene, and why the rest are absent is not known. The sample table holds approximately 350,000 clones, of which roughly 90% were seen once. The biggest ten clones account for roughly 1.2% of the sample. Sequenced material: peripheral blood. These receptors all stem from a man in his forties with acute or convalescent COVID-19.

V and J are TRBV28 and TRBJ2-1; possibly TRBD1 for D (6 bases). CDR1 and CDR2 (germline): MDHEN, SYDVKM. V lost 5 bases to trimming and J lost 8 bases, with 13 bases between them. CDR3 size: 13 residues. The CDR3 loop is CASSPAPGDEQFF. The CDR3 nucleotides are TGTGCCAGCAGTCCCGCCCCAGGGGATGAGCAGTTCTTC.

This chain links TRBV29-1 with TRBJ1-2, with 9 bases identical to TRBD1. The V and J ends lost 6 bases and 4 bases, in that order; junction bases with no gene match: 6. The germline gives CDR1 SQVTM, CDR2 ANQGSEA. The CDR3 sequence is 13 residues long. Written as DNA, the CDR3 is TGCAGCGTCGGTACAGGGGGCAGCTATGGCTACACCTTC. This codes for CSVGTGGSYGYTF.

V gene TRBV6-6 combines with J gene TRBJ1-1; TRBD1 matches at 8 bases. Germline CDR1 MNHNY, CDR2 SVGAGI (reference sequence). V lost 6 bases and J lost 4; bases outside the gene matches: 1. This CDR3 is built from 12 residues. The CDR3 region is CASSQGATEAFF. The DNA of the CDR3 is TGTGCCAGCAGCCAGGGGGCCACTGAAGCTTTCTTT.

The chain is built from TRBV30 and TRBJ2-1, with a weak D call TRBD1 (6 bases). The CDR3 covers 13 residues. Trimming pared 5 bases from V and 4 bases from J, leaving 12 bases between. Germline V gene sequence: CDR1 GTSNPN, CDR2 SVGIG (reference sequence). CDR3 sequence (DNA): TGTGCCTGGCAATGGACAGCATACAATGAGCAGTTCTTC. It yields the protein CAWQWTAYNEQFF.

V and J are TRBV4-3 and TRBJ1-5; weak D call: TRBD1 (6 bases). Germline V gives CDR1 LGHNA, CDR2 YSLEER. V lost 0 bases and J 3 bases, leaving 15 bases between the germline ends. The CDR3 covers 17 residues. CDR3 DNA: TGCGCCAGCAGCCAAGATTTGTCAGGGGTAGACAATCAGCCCCAGCATTTT. Amino acid sequence: CASSQDLSGVDNQPQHF.

A remark on this clone: Other DNA sequences in this sample translate to the same CDR3. The chain carries TRBV12-3 or TRBV12-4 and TRBJ1-1; TRBD1 is a possible D gene (5 bases). V lost 1 base, J lost 4 bases, and 7 bases lay in between. This CDR3 region has 13 residues. The CDR3 here is CASSLGGGTEAFF. In nucleotides, the CDR3 is TGTGCCAGCAGTTTAGGGGGCGGCACTGAAGCTTTCTTT.

The chain employs TRBV19 and TRBJ2-1, with 7 bases fitting TRBD2. Germline CDR1 and CDR2: LNHDA and SQIVND (reference sequence). The length of the CDR3 is 15 residues. V was pared by 5 bases and J by 0 bases, with 4 bases of the junction left unmatched. The DNA for the CDR3 is TGTGCCAGTAGTCAAGCGGGGAGCTCCTACAATGAGCAGTTCTTC. This encodes CASSQAGSSYNEQFF.

CDR3 DNA sequence: TGTGCCAGCAGTCGTCCCGGGACAGGGTTTGGCTACACCTTC. Translation gives CASSRPGTGFGYTF. The chain joins TRBV28 to TRBJ1-2; 9 bases fit TRBD1. V lost 5 bases and J lost 7; bases outside the gene matches: 8. The CDR3 is 14 amino acids. Germline-derived CDR1 and CDR2 are MDHEN and SYDVKM.

A note on this clone: The same CDR3 is also encoded by other DNA sequences in this sample. The chain recombines TRBV28 with TRBJ1-5, with TRBD1 matching 7 bases. V was clipped by 4 bases and J by 0 bases; unmatched bases: 0. This CDR3 contains 14 residues. Germline CDR1 reads MDHEN; CDR2 reads SYDVKM. As DNA, the CDR3 is TGTGCCAGCAGTTCAGGGGGTAGCAATCAGCCCCAGCATTTT. Protein product: CASSSGGSNQPQHF.

This clone was seen only once. The chain recombines TRBV5-5 with TRBJ2-7; 8 bases are a match to TRBD1. Looked up from germline, CDR1 is SGHKS and CDR2 is YYEKEE (reference sequence). The CDR3 totals 15 residues. V shed 4 bases, J shed 0 bases, and the junction held 6 bases outside the gene matches. Here the CDR3 reads CASSDRDRFSYEQYF. The CDR3, as DNA: TGTGCCAGCAGCGACCGGGACAGGTTCTCCTACGAGCAGTACTTC. Supplemented by reference TRBV5-5 and TRBJ2-7, the full variable domain reads DAGVTQSPTHLIKTRGQQVTLRCSPISGHKSVSWYQQVLGQGPQFIFQYYEKEERGRGNFPDRFSARQFPNYSSELNVNALLLGDSALYLCASSDRDRFSYEQYFGPGTRLTVT.

The chain carries TRBV11-2 and TRBJ1-6; D is ambiguous. This CDR3 region has 14 residues. V dropped 1 base and J dropped 8 bases, with 9 bases sitting between them. Germline V lookup: CDR1 SGHAT, CDR2 FQNNGV. The CDR3 DNA is TGTGCCAGCAGCTTAGGTGCAACGGATTCACCCCTCCACTTT. It encodes CASSLGATDSPLHF.

V and J are TRBV5-1 and TRBJ1-2, with D unresolved. V lost 0 bases, J lost 2 bases, and 8 bases lay in between. Germline values: CDR1 SGHRS, CDR2 YFSETQ. The CDR3 is 14 residues long. CDR3 protein: CASSLALQNYGYTF. The CDR3 DNA is TGCGCCAGCAGCTTGGCCTTACAGAACTATGGCTACACCTTC.

The chain couples TRBV28 to TRBJ1-1; D remains unclear. The CDR3 runs to 14 residues. Germline V gene data show CDR1 as MDHEN and CDR2 as SYDVKM. V dropped 7 bases and J dropped 4 bases, with 16 bases sitting between them. CDR3 amino acids: CASTPRAGFTEAFF. CDR3 nucleotide sequence: TGTGCCAGCACCCCAAGGGCGGGATTCACTGAAGCTTTCTTT.

The chain has TRBV28 and TRBJ2-7, with 10 bases lining up with TRBD1. From germline, CDR1 is MDHEN and CDR2 SYDVKM. V dropped 5 bases and J dropped 2; count of bases not matched to a gene: 9. The CDR3 totals 16 residues. CDR3 in DNA: TGTGCCAGCAGTACGACAGGGGGCGAAATTACCTACGAGCAGTACTTC. Its protein product is CASSTTGGEITYEQYF.

The table lists this clone with a few counts. The rearrangement links TRBV6-5 to TRBJ1-2; TRBD1 matches 10 bases. This CDR3 is built from 15 residues. Germline assignment: CDR1 MNHEY and CDR2 SVGAGI. Losses at the gene ends were 8 bases for V and 8 bases for J; bases not matched to a gene: 14. Written as DNA, the CDR3 is TGTGCCAGCCGGGGCGCCGGGACAGGGGCCGGCGGCTACACCTTC. This encodes CASRGAGTGAGGYTF.

This clone was counted a single time. The rearrangement links TRBV20-1 to TRBJ1-1; unclear D gene. Germline loops: CDR1 DFQATT, CDR2 SNEGSKA (reference sequence). V dropped 6 bases and J dropped 7 bases, with 12 bases sitting between them. CDR3 length: 11 amino acids. DNA for the CDR3: TGCAGTGCCCAGGATGTGGTTGAAGCTTTCTTT. This translates into CSAQDVVEAFF.